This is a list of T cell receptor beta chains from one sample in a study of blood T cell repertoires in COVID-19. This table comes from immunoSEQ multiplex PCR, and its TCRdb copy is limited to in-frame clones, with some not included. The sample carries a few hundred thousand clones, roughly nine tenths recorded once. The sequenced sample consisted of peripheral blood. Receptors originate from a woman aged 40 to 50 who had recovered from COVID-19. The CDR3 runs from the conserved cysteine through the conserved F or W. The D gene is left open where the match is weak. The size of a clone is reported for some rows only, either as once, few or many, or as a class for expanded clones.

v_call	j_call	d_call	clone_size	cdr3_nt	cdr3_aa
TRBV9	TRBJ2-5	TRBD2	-	TGTGCCAGCACCCCGAGCGGGAGTGGGAAAGAGACCCAGTACTTC	CASTPSGSGKETQYF
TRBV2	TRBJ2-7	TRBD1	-	TGTGCCAGCAGCGCGACAGGGCCCCACGAGCAGTACTTC	CASSATGPHEQYF
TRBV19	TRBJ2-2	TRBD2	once	TGTGCCAGTAAACTAGCGGGGGGCACCGGGGAGCTGTTTTTT	CASKLAGGTGELFF
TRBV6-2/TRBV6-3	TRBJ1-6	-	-	TGTGCCAGCAGTCCCGGGGGGAGAGGAAATTCACCCCTCCACTTT	CASSPGGRGNSPLHF
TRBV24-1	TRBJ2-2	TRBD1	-	TGTGCCACCAGTGAGGGGACAGGGTTTAACACCGGGGAGCTGTTTTTT	CATSEGTGFNTGELFF
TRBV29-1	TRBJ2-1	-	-	TGCAGCTCCGCCGGAATCGGGAGTTTAGTCGGGGACGAGCAGTTCTTC	CSSAGIGSLVGDEQFF
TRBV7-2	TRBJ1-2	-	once	TGTGCCAGCAGCTCCCCGGGCCCAGGACGGGGTCGGAGGGGCTACACCTTC	CASSSPGPGRGRRGYTF
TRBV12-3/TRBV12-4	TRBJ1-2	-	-	TGTGCCAGCAGTTTACTCCGGGTAGAAGGCTACACCTTC	CASSLLRVEGYTF
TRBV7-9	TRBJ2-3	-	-	TGTGCCAGCAGCTCACCGGGGGGCACAGATACGCAGTATTTT	CASSSPGGTDTQYF
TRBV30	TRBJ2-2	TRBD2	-	TGTGCCTGGAGTACTAGCGGGTTTTCCACCGGGGAGCTGTTTTTT	CAWSTSGFSTGELFF
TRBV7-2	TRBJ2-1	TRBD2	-	TGTGCCAGCAGCCGCCGAACTAGCGGCGAGCAGTTCTTC	CASSRRTSGEQFF
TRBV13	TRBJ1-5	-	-	TGTGCCAGCAGCTTAAAAGGGGGTGGCTACAATCAGCCCCAGCATTTT	CASSLKGGGYNQPQHF
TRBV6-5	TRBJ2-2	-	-	TGTGCCAGCAGATGGCCCTCCGGGGAGCTGTTTTTT	CASRWPSGELFF
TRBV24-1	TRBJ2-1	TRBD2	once	TGTGCCACCAGTAGCGGGGGGGCTAAGGGTGAGCAGTTCTTC	CATSSGGAKGEQFF
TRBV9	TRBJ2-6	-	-	TGTGCCAGCAGCGACGGGACACATTACCGCTCTGGGGCCAACGTCCTGACTTTC	CASSDGTHYRSGANVLTF
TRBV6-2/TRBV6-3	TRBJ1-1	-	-	TGTGCCAGCAGTTACGGGCAAAACACTGAAGCTTTCTTT	CASSYGQNTEAFF
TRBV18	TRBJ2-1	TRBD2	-	TGTGCCAGCTCACGAGACCGGACGAAGGGAGGGGAGCAGTTCTTC	CASSRDRTKGGEQFF
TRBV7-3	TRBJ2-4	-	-	TGTGCCAGCAGCTCGCTGTCAGGGGCCAGGGCCAAAAACATTCAGTACTTC	CASSSLSGARAKNIQYF
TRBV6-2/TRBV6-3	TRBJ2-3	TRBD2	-	TGTGCCAGCAGTTACGGCGGGAGGGCCAGCACAGATACGCAGTATTTT	CASSYGGRASTDTQYF
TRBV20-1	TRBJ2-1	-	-	TGCAGTGCTACTGACAGGGGGCTAGCGGGAGTTTCCTACAATGAGCAGTTCTTC	CSATDRGLAGVSYNEQFF
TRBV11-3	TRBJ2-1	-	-	TGTGCCAGCAGCATCAACAGGGTCGGTGAGCAGTTCTTC	CASSINRVGEQFF
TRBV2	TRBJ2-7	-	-	TGTGCCAGCAGTGGACAGAGCCAATCCTACGAGCAGTACTTC	CASSGQSQSYEQYF
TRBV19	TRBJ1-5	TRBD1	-	TGTGCCAGTACCCAGGGGGGTTTTAATCAGCCCCAGCATTTT	CASTQGGFNQPQHF
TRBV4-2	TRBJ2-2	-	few	TGTGCCAGCAGCCAAGATAGGGAGTTCGGGGAGCTGTTTTTT	CASSQDREFGELFF
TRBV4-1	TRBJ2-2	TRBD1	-	TGCGCCAGCAGCCAGACCGGGACAGGGGGATTAGCCGGGGAGCTGTTTTTT	CASSQTGTGGLAGELFF
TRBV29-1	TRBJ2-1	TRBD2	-	TGCAGCGTTGGCCAAGCGGGAGGGCCAGGTGAGCAGTTCTTC	CSVGQAGGPGEQFF
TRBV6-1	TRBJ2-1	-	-	TGTGCCAGCAGTGAACCTCACAGGGATGAGCAGTTCTTC	CASSEPHRDEQFF
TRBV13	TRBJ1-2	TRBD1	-	TGTGCCAGCAGCTTCGAGGGACAGCGCTTCGGCTACACCTTC	CASSFEGQRFGYTF
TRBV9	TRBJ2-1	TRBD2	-	TGTGCCAGCAGCGCGGGACTAGCGGGACCTGGGGAGCAGTTCTTC	CASSAGLAGPGEQFF
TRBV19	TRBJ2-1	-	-	TGTGCCAGTAGTCCTGGGACTCCGGAGCAGTTCTTC	CASSPGTPEQFF
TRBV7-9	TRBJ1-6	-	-	TGTGCCAGCAGCTTACCACAGAGAGGGTATAATTCACCCCTCCACTTT	CASSLPQRGYNSPLHF
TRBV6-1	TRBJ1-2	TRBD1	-	TGTGCCAGCAGTGAAATGTTGGGACAGAACTATGGCTACACCTTC	CASSEMLGQNYGYTF
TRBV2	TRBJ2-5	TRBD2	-	TGTGCCAGCAGTGGAGGGACTAGCGGGAGAACGGAGACCCAGTACTTC	CASSGGTSGRTETQYF